Following are 17 T cell receptor beta chains from one sample sequenced in a study of T cells after posttransplantation cyclophosphamide. This table comes from immunoSEQ multiplex PCR, and its TCRdb copy is limited to in-frame clones, with some not included. The repertoire holds tens of thousands of clones, roughly 98% seen once, with approximately 0.15% in the top ten. Source material: naive CD8+ T cells sorted from PBMCs. The receptors stem from a man aged 40-55 years in good health, CMV-negative, and a related stem cell transplant donor.

This chain uses TRBV19 with TRBJ1-5; TRBD1 matches 7 bases. From germline, CDR1 is LNHDA and CDR2 SQIVND (reference sequence). Germline trimming cut 2 bases from V and 0 bases from J; bases unmatched to any gene: 10. This CDR3 has 18 residues. CDR3 nucleotide sequence: TGTGCCAGTAGTATAACAGGGGCTCTTCCTTATAGCAATCAGCCCCAGCATTTT. This gives the protein CASSITGALPYSNQPQHF. Filled out from reference TRBV19 and TRBJ1-5, the complete variable domain reads DGGITQSPKYLFRKEGQNVTLSCEQNLNHDAMYWYRQDPGQGLRLIYYSQIVNDFQKGDIAEGYSVSREKKESFPLTVTSAQKNPTAFYLCASSITGALPYSNQPQHFGDGTRLSIL.

The CDR3 DNA sequence: TGTGCCAGCAGTTTACCCGGGACAGGGAGAGTTCAGCCCCAGCATTTT. This encodes CASSLPGTGRVQPQHF. V is TRBV28 and J is TRBJ1-5; 9 bases are a match to TRBD1. The germline gives CDR1 MDHEN, CDR2 SYDVKM. The CDR3 is 16 residues long. After removal of 2 bases from V and 6 bases from J, the junction contained 8 bases not matched to a gene.

This clone was detected once. The chain joins TRBV7-8 to TRBJ1-1; D is unclear. This CDR3 has 14 residues. Trimming left V 2 bases short and J 1 base short, with 8 bases between. Germline lookup yields CDR1 SGHVS and CDR2 FQNEAQ. The CDR3 nucleotides read TGTGCCAGCAGCTTACTTGCAGGGAACACTGAAGCTTTCTTT. Its protein product is CASSLLAGNTEAFF.

CDR3: CASSPGGLTDNEQYF. The CDR3 DNA is TGTGCCAGCAGTCCGGGGGGACTCACGGATAACGAGCAGTACTTC. The chain combines TRBV2 with TRBJ2-7; 7 positions match TRBD2. From germline, CDR1 is SNHLY and CDR2 FYNNEI. V shed 5 bases and J 5 bases; nucleotides not matched to a gene: 12. The CDR3 contains 15 residues.

The genes are TRBV28 and TRBJ2-5, with 10 bases identical to TRBD2. Germline lookup yields CDR1 MDHEN and CDR2 SYDVKM. J was trimmed by 1 base and V by 5 bases; bases with no gene match: 4. The CDR3 loop spans 15 amino acids. The CDR3 DNA reads TGTGCCAGCAGTCCTCGACTAGCGGGCCAAGAGACCCAGTACTTC. Encoded protein: CASSPRLAGQETQYF.

The chain recombines TRBV11-2 with TRBJ2-5, with a possible D match to TRBD2 (5 bases). V lost 1 base and J lost 4, with 10 bases in between. CDR1 SGHAT and CDR2 FQNNGV come from the germline V gene. This CDR3 has 14 residues. CDR3 DNA: TGTGCCAGCAGCTTAGCGGTGCGGGCAGAGACCCAGTACTTC. Residues: CASSLAVRAETQYF.

This chain's CDR3 is CASSSDRGNEQFF. The CDR3 DNA sequence: TGTGCCAGCAGCTCCGACAGGGGCAATGAGCAGTTCTTC. The chain uses TRBV7-6 and TRBJ2-1; the match to TRBD1 covers 8 bases. Trimming took 4 bases from V and 6 from J; bases not matched to a gene: 2. Germline values: CDR1 SGHVS, CDR2 FNYEAQ. The CDR3 consists of 13 residues. Together with reference TRBV7-6 and TRBJ2-1, the CDR3 gives the full variable domain: GAGVSQSPRYKVTKRGQDVALRCDPISGHVSLYWYRQALGQGPEFLTYFNYEAQQDKSGLPNDRFSAERPEGSISTLTIQRTEQRDSAMYRCASSSDRGNEQFFGPGTRLTVL.

This clone was counted a single time. The chain employs TRBV4-2 and TRBJ2-7, with 12 bases aligning to TRBD2. CDR1 is LGHNA and CDR2 is YNFKEQ in the germline V gene. V lost 3 bases to trimming and J lost 2 bases; unmatched junction nucleotides: 5. The CDR3 has 16 residues. The CDR3 loop is CASSQTRTSGTYEQYF. The CDR3 nucleotides are TGTGCCAGCAGCCAGACACGGACTAGCGGGACCTACGAGCAGTACTTC.

The chain combines TRBV10-3 with TRBJ2-7; D is undetermined. Germline V gene lookup returns CDR1 ENHRY and CDR2 SYGVKD. V shed 3 bases and J shed 5 bases, with 17 bases lying between them. The CDR3 is made up of 15 amino acids. CDR3 in amino acids: CAISDSLEGSHEQYF. CDR3 in DNA: TGTGCCATCAGTGATTCGCTAGAAGGTAGTCACGAGCAGTACTTC.

This chain uses TRBV10-1 with TRBJ2-5; tentatively, D is TRBD1 (6 bases). V was pared by 3 bases and J by 9 bases, with 11 bases between. This CDR3 is 12 amino acids long. The germline gives CDR1 WNHNN, CDR2 SYGVQD (reference sequence). The CDR3 nucleotides read TGCGCCAGCAGTGATGGCAGGGGACCCCAGTACTTC. Encoded protein: CASSDGRGPQYF.

This sequence joins TRBV29-1 and TRBJ2-7; 9 bases map to TRBD2. This CDR3 is built from 13 residues. The germline V gene encodes CDR1 SQVTM and CDR2 ANQGSEA. V shed 6 bases and J 2 bases; nucleotides not matched to a gene: 5. The CDR3: CSVRAGGPYEQYF. The CDR3 coding sequence is TGCAGCGTCCGAGCGGGAGGACCCTACGAGCAGTACTTC.

As concerns this clone: Within the sample, other DNA sequences also encode this same CDR3. The chain joins TRBV27 to TRBJ1-5; possibly TRBD1 for D (5 bases). V was cut by 3 bases and J by 6 bases, with 6 bases left in between. CDR1 is MNHEY and CDR2 is SMNVEV in the germline V gene (reference sequence). The CDR3 loop spans 12 amino acids. CDR3 DNA sequence: TGTGCCAGCAGTTTCGGGGGTCAGCCCCAGCATTTT. It is translated as CASSFGGQPQHF.

V usage is TRBV28 and J usage is TRBJ2-3; D is possibly TRBD2 (6 bases). This CDR3 has 16 residues. Trimming took 3 bases from V and 7 from J, leaving 20 bases between them. The V gene's germline CDR1 is MDHEN and CDR2 SYDVKM. In nucleotides, the CDR3 is TGTGCCAGCAGTTTCGCGGCGGCGGGGACGGTATATACGCAGTATTTT. This sequence encodes CASSFAAAGTVYTQYF.

CDR3 nucleotide sequence: TGTGCCAGCAGCCCCCGTGGAAGCGGCCCCTACAATGAGCAGTTCTTC. This encodes CASSPRGSGPYNEQFF. This rearrangement joins TRBV9 to TRBJ2-1, with a tentative D call TRBD2 (5 bases). The V gene's germline CDR1 is SGDLS and CDR2 YYNGEE. This CDR3 spans 16 amino acids. Trimming shortened V by 4 bases and J by 2 bases, and 16 bases separated the two germline ends.

This chain links TRBV7-2 with TRBJ2-3; D perhaps matches TRBD1 (5 bases). CDR3 length: 10 amino acids. Trimming removed 8 bases at V and 5 bases at J, with 5 bases between. Germline CDR1 is SGHTA and CDR2 is FQGNSA. The CDR3 here is CASQGDTQYF. CDR3 DNA: TGTGCCAGCCAGGGAGATACGCAGTATTTT. The full variable domain, with the rest looked up from reference TRBV7-2 and TRBJ2-3, is GAGVSQSPSNKVTEKGKDVELRCDPISGHTALYWYRQSLGQGLEFLIYFQGNSAPDKSGLPSDRFSAERTGGSVSTLTIQRTQQEDSAVYLCASQGDTQYFGPGTRLTVL.

CDR3 loop: CATSETGNRFSAPQHF. As DNA, the CDR3 is TGTGCCACCAGCGAAACAGGGAATAGGTTTTCGGCGCCCCAGCATTTT. The rearrangement uses TRBV15 and TRBJ1-5; perhaps TRBD1 as D (6 bases). This CDR3 region has 16 residues. Trimming removed 5 bases at V and 9 bases at J, with 23 bases between. The germline V gene has CDR1 LNHNV and CDR2 YYDKDF (reference sequence).

The chain employs TRBV7-9 and TRBJ2-7; possible D gene TRBD1, 5 bases. CDR1 is SEHNR, CDR2 FQNEAQ, per germline (reference sequence). The CDR3 is 14 residues long. V lost 4 bases to trimming and J lost 0 bases, with 10 bases between them. The CDR3 bases are TGTGCCAGCAGCTGGACAAGTAGCTCCTACGAGCAGTACTTC. Protein product: CASSWTSSSYEQYF.